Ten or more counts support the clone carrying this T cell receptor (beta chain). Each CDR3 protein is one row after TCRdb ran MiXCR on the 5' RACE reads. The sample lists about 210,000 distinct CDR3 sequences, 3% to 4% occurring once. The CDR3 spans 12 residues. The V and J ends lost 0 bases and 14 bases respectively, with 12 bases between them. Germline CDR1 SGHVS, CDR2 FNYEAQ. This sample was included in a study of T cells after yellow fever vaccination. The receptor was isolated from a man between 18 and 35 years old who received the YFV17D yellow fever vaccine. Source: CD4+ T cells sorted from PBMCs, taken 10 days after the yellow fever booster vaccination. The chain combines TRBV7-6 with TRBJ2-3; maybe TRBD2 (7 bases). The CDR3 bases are TGTGCCAGCAGCTTAGCGGGGGGGCCCCTGTATTTT. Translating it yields CASSLAGGPLYF.